These 8 T cell receptor beta chains were sequenced from one sample in a study of blood T cell repertoires in COVID-19. Method: immunoSEQ multiplex PCR; TCRdb's copy keeps in-frame clones and lacks some. The sample shows 70,000 or so clones, approximately 80% of them seen only once. What was sequenced was peripheral blood. These receptors all stem from a man aged 50 or older with COVID-19, enrolled during active disease.

This clone was seen more than once but under ten times. The rearrangement uses TRBV28 and TRBJ2-2, with D tentatively TRBD1 (6 bases). The CDR3 runs to 15 residues. V was cut by 6 bases and J by 0 bases, with 11 bases left in between. CDR1 and CDR2 from the germline V gene are MDHEN and SYDVKM. Written as DNA, the CDR3 is TGTGCCAGCAGGGGACACTTCGCGAACACCGGGGAGCTGTTTTTT. It specifies CASRGHFANTGELFF.

This clone has just one count. The rearrangement uses TRBV10-1 and TRBJ2-1; possible D gene TRBD2, 6 bases. V was pared by 3 bases and J by 7 bases, with 19 bases between. The CDR3 spans 16 residues. CDR1 is WNHNN and CDR2 is SYGVQD in the germline V gene (reference sequence). The CDR3 here is CASSDYPLALVNEQFF. As DNA, the CDR3 is TGCGCCAGCAGTGACTATCCGCTAGCGCTGGTAAATGAGCAGTTCTTC.

J is TRBJ2-2 and V is TRBV30, with TRBD2 as a possible D gene (5 bases). V lost 0 bases and J 1 base, leaving 6 bases between the germline ends. The CDR3 length is 14 residues. Germline loops: CDR1 GTSNPN, CDR2 SVGIG (reference sequence). CDR3 nucleotides: TGTGCCTGGAGTGTGGGGAGGAACACCGGGGAGCTGTTTTTT. Translated: CAWSVGRNTGELFF.

This clone was found once. The J gene is TRBJ2-7, the V gene TRBV6-5; TRBD1 is a possible D gene (7 bases). The CDR3 has 15 residues. Trimming removed 8 bases from V and 6 bases from J, with 23 bases in between. CDR1 MNHEY and CDR2 SVGAGI come from the germline V gene. CDR3: CASSNRQGGGGEQYF. In DNA form, the CDR3 reads TGTGCCAGCTCTAACCGTCAGGGGGGCGGCGGCGAGCAGTACTTC.

This rearrangement joins TRBV2 to TRBJ2-3; 11 nucleotides align to TRBD2. The trim removed 5 bases at V and 6 bases at J, leaving 7 bases unmatched. The CDR3 loop spans 15 amino acids. Per the germline V gene, CDR1 is SNHLY and CDR2 is FYNNEI. Here the CDR3 DNA reads TGTGCCAGCAGTCAGCAACTAGCGGGAGTTGATACGCAGTATTTT. This codes for CASSQQLAGVDTQYF.

In its sample, this clone was seen a few times. This chain connects TRBV7-2 to TRBJ1-3; 7 nucleotides line up with TRBD1. This CDR3 is built from 15 residues. V was pared by 5 bases and J by 4 bases, with 8 bases of the junction left unmatched. The germline CDR1 and CDR2 sequences are SGHTA and FQGNSA. The CDR3 protein is CASSQQTGSGNTIYF. Written as DNA, the CDR3 is TGTGCCAGCAGCCAACAGACAGGGAGCGGAAACACCATATATTTT.

The rearrangement links TRBV18 to TRBJ2-5; tentatively, D is TRBD2 (6 bases). CDR1 KGHSH and CDR2 LQKENI come from the germline V gene. Between the trimmed V and J ends, which lost 3 bases and 3 bases, there was a span of 29 bases. The CDR3 runs to 20 residues. CDR3 region: CASSPALGGLSGRAKETQYF. DNA of the CDR3: TGTGCCAGCTCACCGGCTCTGGGGGGACTGTCAGGCCGGGCCAAAGAGACCCAGTACTTC.

V and J are TRBV6-5 and TRBJ2-7; TRBD2 agrees at 11 bases. The germline gives CDR1 MNHEY, CDR2 SVGAGI. This CDR3 is built from 14 residues. Losses at the gene ends were 5 bases for V and 4 bases for J; bases not matched to a gene: 4. As DNA, the CDR3 is TGTGCCAGCAGTCGCGGGACTAGCGGATACGAGCAGTACTTC. Its protein is CASSRGTSGYEQYF.